This TCR beta chain was identified during a study of blood T cell repertoires in COVID-19. Study in general: Spain, Italy and the United States supplied samples that represented acute and convalescent COVID-19. Sample material is recorded as cDNA or gDNA derived from T cells, B-cell-depleted T cells, or PBMCs.

Per the original methods: Amplifying reference gene primers gave estimates of nucleated cell counts. The protocol was immunoSEQ multiplex PCR, while the TCRdb copy is restricted to in-frame clones and leaves out a portion. V and J calls and clone size are those listed in that table; D and trimming were worked out from the DNA. The table has approximately 170,000 clones, roughly 88% seen once. J was trimmed by 7 bases and V by 3 bases; bases with no gene match: 10. Germline CDR1 is MNHEY and CDR2 is SVGAGI. There are 16 residues in the CDR3. Sequenced input: peripheral blood. This rearrangement joins TRBV6-5 to TRBJ2-1, with 9 bases aligning to TRBD2. This receptor was identified in a man at least 80 years old with COVID-19, enrolled during active disease. This chain's CDR3 is CASSYRSAGGRNEQFF. In nucleotides, the CDR3 is TGTGCCAGCAGTTATAGGTCCGCGGGGGGGCGGAATGAGCAGTTCTTC.